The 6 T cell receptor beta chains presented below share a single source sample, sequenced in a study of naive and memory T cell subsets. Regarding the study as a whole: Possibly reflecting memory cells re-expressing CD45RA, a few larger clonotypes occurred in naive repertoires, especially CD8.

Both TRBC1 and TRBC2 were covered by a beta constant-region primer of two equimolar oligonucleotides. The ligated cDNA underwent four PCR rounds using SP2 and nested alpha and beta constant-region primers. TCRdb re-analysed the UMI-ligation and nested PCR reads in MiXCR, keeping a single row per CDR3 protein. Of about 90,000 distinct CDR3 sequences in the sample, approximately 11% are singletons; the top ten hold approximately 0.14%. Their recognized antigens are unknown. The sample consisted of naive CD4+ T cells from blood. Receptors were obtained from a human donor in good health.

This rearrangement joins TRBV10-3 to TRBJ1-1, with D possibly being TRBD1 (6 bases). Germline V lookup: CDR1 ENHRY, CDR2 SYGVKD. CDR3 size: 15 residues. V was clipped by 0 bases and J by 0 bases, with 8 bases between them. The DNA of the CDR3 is TGTGCCATCAGTGAGTCGGGGGCAGTGAACACTGAAGCTTTCTTT. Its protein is CAISESGAVNTEAFF.

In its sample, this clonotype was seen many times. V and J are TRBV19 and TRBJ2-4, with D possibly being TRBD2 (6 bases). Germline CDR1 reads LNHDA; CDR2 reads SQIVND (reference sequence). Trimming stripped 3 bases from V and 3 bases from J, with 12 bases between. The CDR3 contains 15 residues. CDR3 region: CASSMPEAGKNIQYF. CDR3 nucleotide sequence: TGTGCCAGTAGTATGCCCGAAGCGGGCAAAAACATTCAGTACTTC.

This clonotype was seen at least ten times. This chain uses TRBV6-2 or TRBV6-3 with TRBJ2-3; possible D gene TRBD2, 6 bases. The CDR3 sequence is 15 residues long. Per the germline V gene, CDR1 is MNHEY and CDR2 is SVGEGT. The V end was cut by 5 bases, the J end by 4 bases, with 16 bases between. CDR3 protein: CASSGPGLPPDTQYF. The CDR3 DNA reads TGTGCCAGCAGTGGACCGGGACTCCCTCCAGATACGCAGTATTTT.

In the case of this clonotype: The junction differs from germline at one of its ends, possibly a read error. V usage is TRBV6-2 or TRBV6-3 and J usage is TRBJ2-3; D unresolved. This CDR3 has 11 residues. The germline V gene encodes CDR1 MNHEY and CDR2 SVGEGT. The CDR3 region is CASTNSDTQYF. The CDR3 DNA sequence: TGTGCCAGCACCAACTCGGATACGCAGTACTTT.

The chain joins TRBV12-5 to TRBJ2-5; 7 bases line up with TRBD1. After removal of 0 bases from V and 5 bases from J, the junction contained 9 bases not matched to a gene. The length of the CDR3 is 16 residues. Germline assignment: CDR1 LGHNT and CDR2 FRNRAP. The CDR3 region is CASGLVHGTVVETQYF. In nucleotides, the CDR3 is TGTGCTAGTGGTTTGGTACATGGGACAGTGGTGGAGACCCAGTACTTC.

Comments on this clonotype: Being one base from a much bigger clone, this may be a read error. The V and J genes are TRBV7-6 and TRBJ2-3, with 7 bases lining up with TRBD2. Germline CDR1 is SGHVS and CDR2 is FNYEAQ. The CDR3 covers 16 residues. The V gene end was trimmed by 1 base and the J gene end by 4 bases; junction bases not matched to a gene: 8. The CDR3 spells CASSLGRAGEADTQYF. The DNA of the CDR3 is TGTGCCAGCAGCTTAGGAAGGGCGGGGGAGGCAGATACGCAGTATTTT.